This T cell receptor (beta chain) stems from a study of T cell responses to AZD1222 COVID-19 vaccine. General study points: No day 14 peak samples; only post-peak repertoires were characterized. Clonal diversity was possibly underestimated, and the donors were mostly white British, with more females.

Trimming removed 4 bases from V and 5 bases from J, with 11 bases in between. CDR3 size: 12 residues. CDR1 and CDR2 (germline): GTSNPN, SVGIG (reference sequence). Concerning this clone itself: The antigen remains unidentified.

Generated by immunoSEQ multiplex PCR, the TCRdb table keeps only in-frame clones and is missing some. The repertoire has just under 95,000 clones, around 90% of them found once; the top ten carry 22%. The source is an adult in good health. The material sequenced was peripheral blood, taken on day 0 of AZD1222 vaccination. The V call is TRBV30, the J call TRBJ1-2; D gene uncertain. CDR3 amino acids: CAWNPGAYGYTF. The CDR3 DNA sequence: TGTGCCTGGAATCCGGGCGCGTATGGCTACACCTTC.